This TCR beta chain was found in a study of blood T cell repertoires in COVID-19. TCRdb's copy holds only in-frame clones and misses some; the assay was immunoSEQ multiplex PCR. The sample holds 200,000 to 250,000 clones, 85% to 90% seen once. Membership in each cohort depended on participant-reported clinical history. With 4 bases removed from V and 4 bases from J, the gap between germline ends came to 9 bases. Per the germline V gene, CDR1 is SGHNT and CDR2 is YYREEE (reference sequence). The CDR3 totals 13 residues. The V and J genes are TRBV5-4 and TRBJ2-1, with D tentatively TRBD1 (5 bases). The sequencing input was PBMCs or T cells enriched from blood (not recorded which). The sequence was collected from a woman aged 18-29 years in a cohort exposed to, infected with or recovered from COVID-19 (not recorded which). CDR3 residues: CASSPKGYNEQFF. The CDR3 bases are TGTGCCAGCAGCCCCAAGGGGTACAATGAGCAGTTCTTC.